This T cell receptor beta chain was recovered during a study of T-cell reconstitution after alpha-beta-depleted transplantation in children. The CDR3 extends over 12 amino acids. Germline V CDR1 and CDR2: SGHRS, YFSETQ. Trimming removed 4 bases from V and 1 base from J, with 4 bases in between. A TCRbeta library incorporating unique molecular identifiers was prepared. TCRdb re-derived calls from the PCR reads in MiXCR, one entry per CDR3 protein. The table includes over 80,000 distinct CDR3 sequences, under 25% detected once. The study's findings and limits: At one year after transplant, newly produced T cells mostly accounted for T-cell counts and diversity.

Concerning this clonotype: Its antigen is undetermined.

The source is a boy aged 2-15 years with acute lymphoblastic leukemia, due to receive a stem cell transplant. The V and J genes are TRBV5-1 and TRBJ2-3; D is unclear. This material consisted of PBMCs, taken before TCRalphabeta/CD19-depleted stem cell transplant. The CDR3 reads CASSIGTDTQYF. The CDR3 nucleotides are TGCGCCAGCAGCATAGGCACAGATACGCAGTATTTT.